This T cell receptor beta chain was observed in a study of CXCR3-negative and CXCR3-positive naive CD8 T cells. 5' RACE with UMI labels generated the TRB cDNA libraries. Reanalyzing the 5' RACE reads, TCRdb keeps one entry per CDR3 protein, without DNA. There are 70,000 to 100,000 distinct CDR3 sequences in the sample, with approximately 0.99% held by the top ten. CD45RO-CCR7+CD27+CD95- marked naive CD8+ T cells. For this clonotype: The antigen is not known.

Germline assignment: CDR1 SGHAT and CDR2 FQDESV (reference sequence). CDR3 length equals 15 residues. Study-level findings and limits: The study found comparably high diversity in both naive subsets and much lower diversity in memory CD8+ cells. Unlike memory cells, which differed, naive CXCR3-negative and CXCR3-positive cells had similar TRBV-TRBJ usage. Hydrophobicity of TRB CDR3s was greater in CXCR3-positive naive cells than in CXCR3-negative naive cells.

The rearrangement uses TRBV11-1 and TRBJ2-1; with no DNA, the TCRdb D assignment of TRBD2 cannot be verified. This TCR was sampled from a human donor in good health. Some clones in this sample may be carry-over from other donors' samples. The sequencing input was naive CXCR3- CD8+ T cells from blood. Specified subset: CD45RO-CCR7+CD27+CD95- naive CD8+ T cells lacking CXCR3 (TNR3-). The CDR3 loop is CASSLGLAEDNEQFF. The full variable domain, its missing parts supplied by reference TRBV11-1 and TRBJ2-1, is EAEVAQSPRYKITEKSQAVAFWCDPISGHATLYWYRQILGQGPELLVQFQDESVVDDSQLPKDRFSAERLKGVDSTLKIQPAELGDSAMYLCASSLGLAEDNEQFFGPGTRLTVL.